A single sample is the source of the 9 T cell receptor beta chains below, sequenced in a study of shared clonotypes between healthy human individuals. Profiling relied on immunoSEQ multiplex PCR, and the TCRdb table lists in-frame clones only, not all of them. The sample lists about 340,000 clones; less than 85% were seen once. Sequences were obtained from memory CD4+ T cells sorted from blood. Subset defined: CD45RA-negative fraction. These receptors originate from a man aged 30 to 45 in good health.

With respect to this clone: The germline gene is not matched at one end of the junction; a read error may be the cause. The chain couples TRBV5-1 to TRBJ1-1, with 7 bases that match TRBD1. The CDR3 has 16 residues. CDR1 and CDR2 from the germline V gene are SGHRS and YFSETQ. The chain's CDR3 is CASSLIGGSMNTEVFF. The CDR3 DNA sequence: TGCGCCAGCAGCTTGATAGGGGGCAGTATGAACACTGAAGTTTTCTTT.

V and J are TRBV10-3 and TRBJ1-4; tentative D call: TRBD1 (6 bases). The V gene's germline CDR1 is ENHRY and CDR2 SYGVKD. The V gene lost 2 bases and the J gene lost 6 bases, with 13 bases spanning the gap. CDR3 size: 15 residues. In DNA form, the CDR3 reads TGTGCCATCAGTGAGGAACAGGGTGGTCATGAAAAACTGTTTTTT. Its translation: CAISEEQGGHEKLFF.

This clone has a single count. V is TRBV7-3 and J is TRBJ2-6; 11 nucleotides line up with TRBD2. Germline V gene lookup returns CDR1 SGHTA and CDR2 FQGTGA. CDR3 size: 19 residues. Unmatched junction bases numbered 7, after V lost 2 bases and J lost 1 base. Here the CDR3 reads CASSLGTSGSSSGANVLTF. CDR3 nucleotide sequence: TGTGCCAGCAGCTTAGGCACTAGCGGGAGTAGTTCTGGGGCCAACGTCCTGACTTTC.

This chain connects TRBV30 to TRBJ2-2; 11 bases align to TRBD2. V dropped 6 bases and J dropped 3; count of bases not matched to a gene: 3. Per the germline V gene, CDR1 is GTSNPN and CDR2 is SVGIG (reference sequence). CDR3 length equals 14 residues. The CDR3 DNA reads TGTGCCTGTCTAGCGGGAGGTTACACCGGGGAGCTGTTTTTT. Protein sequence: CACLAGGYTGELFF.

The chain links TRBV7-9 to TRBJ2-2; D is undetermined. The CDR3 has 14 amino acids. From germline, CDR1 is SEHNR and CDR2 FQNEAQ (reference sequence). V lost 8 bases and J 7 bases, leaving 17 bases between the germline ends. The DNA of the CDR3 is TGTGCCAGCGGTACGAGGAGTCTCCTCGGGGAGCTGTTTTTT. Translating gives CASGTRSLLGELFF.

The rearrangement joins TRBV28 to TRBJ1-2; D call uncertain. Trimming stripped 8 bases from V and 2 bases from J, with 6 bases between. The germline V gene has CDR1 MDHEN and CDR2 SYDVKM. The CDR3 runs 11 residues. CDR3 DNA: TGTGCCAGCCAGGAAAACTATGGCTACACCTTC. Translated, it gives CASQENYGYTF.

This clone came up a few times. The chain uses TRBV5-6 and TRBJ1-2; 8 nucleotides line up with TRBD1. CDR3 size: 13 residues. Per the germline V gene, CDR1 is SGHDT and CDR2 is YYEEEE. The trim removed 2 bases at V and 6 bases at J, leaving 3 bases unmatched. CDR3 in DNA: TGTGCCAGCAGCTTAGGACAGGGTCATGGCTACACCTTC. It translates to CASSLGQGHGYTF.

This chain connects TRBV27 to TRBJ2-5; D is undetermined. Trimming left V 7 bases short and J 5 bases short, with 5 bases between. Germline CDR1 is MNHEY and CDR2 is SMNVEV (reference sequence). CDR3 length equals 10 residues. CDR3 in amino acids: CASIGETQYF. CDR3 coding DNA: TGTGCCAGCATCGGGGAGACCCAGTACTTC.

The chain combines TRBV14 with TRBJ2-7, with D unresolved. Trimming removed 2 bases at V and 4 bases at J, with 9 bases between. This CDR3 contains 13 residues. Germline V gives CDR1 SGHDN, CDR2 FVKESK. The CDR3 spells CASSQTVGYEQYF. The CDR3 DNA is TGTGCCAGCAGCCAAACGGTGGGATACGAGCAGTACTTC.